One sample yielded the 26 T cell receptor beta chains listed below, sequenced in a study of human T cells and chemical hapten exposure. Each CDR3 protein gets one entry after TCRdb re-called the 5' RACE reads with MiXCR. In the table there are approximately 150,000 distinct CDR3 sequences, 3.5% to 5% of which are singletons. Researchers extracted total RNA from unfractionated whole blood. These receptors all stem from a female donor in good health.

This clonotype was counted a few times. The gene calls are TRBV29-1 and TRBJ1-2; D possibly corresponds to TRBD1 (6 bases). CDR1 is SQVTM, CDR2 ANQGSEA, per germline. Between the trimmed V and J ends, which lost 7 bases and 5 bases, there was a span of 20 bases. This CDR3 is 14 amino acids long. CDR3 coding DNA: TGCAGCGCTGGGGGCCCACGGGGAATTTATGGCTACACCTTC. Translating gives CSAGGPRGIYGYTF.

This clonotype showed up many times. This sequence joins TRBV12-3 or TRBV12-4 and TRBJ2-1; D call uncertain. V was trimmed by 9 bases and J by 2 bases, leaving 5 bases between them. The CDR3 is made up of 11 amino acids. Here the CDR3 DNA reads TGTGCCAGTCTTACCTACAATGAGCAGTTCTTC. This translates into CASLTYNEQFF.

This clonotype occurred many times. The chain recombines TRBV3-1 with TRBJ2-5; the D call may be TRBD1 or TRBD2 (6 bases each). The CDR3 loop spans 14 amino acids. Trimming removed 1 base at V and 5 bases at J, with 11 bases between. Germline CDR1 reads LGHDT; CDR2 reads YNNKEL (reference sequence). This CDR3 reads CASSQGGALETQYF. The DNA of the CDR3 is TGTGCCAGCAGCCAAGGGGGGGCTTTGGAGACCCAGTACTTC.

The table lists this clonotype with many counts. The V and J genes are TRBV14 and TRBJ1-2; no reliable D call. The length of the CDR3 is 14 residues. Deletions cut 1 base from V and 7 bases from J, with 13 bases between. The V gene's germline CDR1 is SGHDN and CDR2 FVKESK. CDR3 residues: CASSQVSTVFGYTF. In DNA form, the CDR3 reads TGTGCCAGCAGCCAAGTATCAACCGTCTTTGGCTACACCTTC.

This clonotype was detected many times. V gene TRBV7-9 combines with J gene TRBJ1-1; a possible D gene is TRBD1 (6 bases). The germline V gene encodes CDR1 SEHNR and CDR2 FQNEAQ (reference sequence). V was pared by 7 bases and J by 0 bases, with 12 bases between. There are 14 residues in the CDR3. CDR3 coding DNA: TGTGCCAGCACCTTTACAGGGTTGAACACTGAAGCTTTCTTT. Its translation: CASTFTGLNTEAFF.

This clonotype was observed at least ten times. The chain employs TRBV12-3 or TRBV12-4 and TRBJ1-2; TRBD1 might be the D (5 bases). Trimming left V 1 base short and J 6 bases short, with 9 bases between. CDR3 size: 13 residues. DNA for the CDR3: TGTGCCAGCAGTTTAGTGGGGCACAATGGCTACACCTTC. Protein sequence: CASSLVGHNGYTF.

This clonotype was recorded many times. The chain links TRBV20-1 to TRBJ2-3; 8 nucleotides align to TRBD1. The CDR3 consists of 13 residues. J gave up 5 bases and V 6 bases, and 7 bases lay outside the gene matches. Germline V gene data show CDR1 as DFQATT and CDR2 as SNEGSKA (reference sequence). The CDR3 coding sequence is TGCAGTGCCTTCGCAGGGGGCCGAGATACGCAGTATTTT. The encoded protein is CSAFAGGRDTQYF.

This clonotype was counted at least ten times. The J gene is TRBJ2-1, the V gene TRBV19, with 10 nucleotides matching TRBD1. From germline, CDR1 is LNHDA and CDR2 SQIVND (reference sequence). The CDR3 covers 17 residues. The trim removed 1 base at V and 0 bases at J, leaving 3 bases unmatched. CDR3 nucleotides: TGTGCCAGTAGTATAGGGACAGGGGGAAACTCCTACAATGAGCAGTTCTTC. This codes for CASSIGTGGNSYNEQFF.

The chain employs TRBV10-3 and TRBJ2-2, with 11 bases fitting TRBD1. The CDR3 runs 21 residues. The germline CDR1 and CDR2 sequences are ENHRY and SYGVKD. V was clipped by 3 bases and J by 4 bases; unmatched bases: 19. CDR3 DNA: TGTGCCATCAGTGATGGGACGCTTGGACAGGGGGCTAGCCCGAGCACCGGGGAGCTGTTTTTT. This translates into CAISDGTLGQGASPSTGELFF.

At least ten counts were recorded for this clonotype. This chain connects TRBV24-1 to TRBJ2-3, with 10 positions matching TRBD2. Germline values: CDR1 KGHDR, CDR2 SFDVKD. This CDR3 has 16 residues. V dropped 3 bases and J dropped 2; count of bases not matched to a gene: 4. The CDR3 reads CATSDPSGGTTDTQYF. Here the CDR3 DNA reads TGTGCCACCAGTGATCCTAGCGGGGGAACCACAGATACGCAGTATTTT.

This clonotype was recorded at least ten times. The chain couples TRBV12-5 to TRBJ1-5, with 7 positions matching TRBD1. V gave up 0 bases and J gave up 2 bases; unmatched junction bases: 7. The germline CDR1 and CDR2 sequences are LGHNT and FRNRAP. This CDR3 is built from 17 residues. The CDR3 nucleotides read TGTGCTAGTGGTTTGGTACTGGGGACAGTCGGCAATCAGCCCCAGCATTTT. This codes for CASGLVLGTVGNQPQHF.

In its sample, this clonotype was seen many times. The V call is TRBV6-1, the J call TRBJ2-3, with D perhaps TRBD2 (5 bases). Germline V gene lookup returns CDR1 MNHNS and CDR2 SASEGT. V gave up 7 bases and J gave up 5 bases, with 10 bases separating them. The CDR3 is made up of 12 amino acids. The CDR3 DNA reads TGTGCCAGCACTCTGAGGGAAGATACGCAGTATTTT. It codes for CASTLREDTQYF.

Comments on this clonotype: A read error is possible here, since a much larger clone lies one base away. The V and J genes are TRBV24-1 and TRBJ2-1; no clear D gene. The CDR3 loop spans 15 amino acids. In germline, CDR1 is KGHDR, CDR2 SFDVKD. CDR3 residues: CATSGLGSGDNEQFF. CDR3 DNA: TGTGCCACCAGTGGTTTGGGGTCTGGGGACAATGAGCAGTTCTTC.

This clonotype qualifies as medium-sized. V gene TRBV7-6 combines with J gene TRBJ2-1; a weak D match, TRBD1 (6 bases). This CDR3 is built from 15 residues. Trimming left V 5 bases short and J 7 bases short, with 18 bases between. Per germline, CDR1 SGHVS and CDR2 FNYEAQ. The CDR3 sequence is CASSLERQARNEQFF. The CDR3 DNA sequence: TGTGCCAGCAGCCTAGAAAGACAGGCACGAAATGAGCAGTTCTTC.

This clonotype was recorded at least ten times. This chain uses TRBV6-6 with TRBJ1-5; D uncertain. Looked up from germline, CDR1 is MNHNY and CDR2 is SVGAGI (reference sequence). The V end was cut by 5 bases, the J end by 0 bases, with 11 bases between. This CDR3 is built from 15 residues. As DNA, the CDR3 is TGTGCCAGCAGTCCCGCCCGGTATAGCAATCAGCCCCAGCATTTT. It is translated as CASSPARYSNQPQHF.

There are many counts of this clonotype. This chain links TRBV6-6 with TRBJ2-3; D is perhaps TRBD1 (6 bases). In germline, CDR1 is MNHNY, CDR2 SVGAGI (reference sequence). V dropped 6 bases and J dropped 5 bases, with 12 bases sitting between them. CDR3 size: 13 residues. In DNA form, the CDR3 reads TGTGCCAGCAGCTACAGGGTCGTAGATACGCAGTATTTT. This translates into CASSYRVVDTQYF.

This clonotype was observed many times. V gene TRBV20-1 combines with J gene TRBJ2-7, with D hard to call. CDR3 size: 12 residues. With 3 bases removed from V and 2 bases from J, the gap between germline ends came to 8 bases. From germline, CDR1 is DFQATT and CDR2 SNEGSKA (reference sequence). This chain's CDR3 is CSASATTYEQYF. CDR3 DNA sequence: TGCAGTGCTAGTGCGACAACCTACGAGCAGTACTTC.

The sample holds many counts of this clonotype. The rearrangement links TRBV4-2 to TRBJ2-5, with D uncertain. V lost 5 bases and J lost 3, with 13 bases in between. The germline V gene encodes CDR1 LGHNA and CDR2 YNFKEQ. This CDR3 contains 14 residues. CDR3 region: CASSTLGREETQYF. CDR3 nucleotides: TGTGCCAGCAGCACCCTCGGACGAGAAGAGACCCAGTACTTC.

This clonotype was found many times. The J gene is TRBJ1-6, the V gene TRBV25-1; D is perhaps TRBD1 (5 bases). This CDR3 region has 15 residues. V shed 0 bases and J shed 7 bases, with 10 bases lying between them. CDR1 MGHDK and CDR2 SYGVNS come from the germline V gene. CDR3: CASSEYRGDNSPLHF. DNA for the CDR3: TGTGCCAGCAGTGAATATAGAGGGGACAATTCACCCCTCCACTTT.

The table lists this clonotype with many counts. V gene TRBV7-2 combines with J gene TRBJ2-7, with unresolved D. CDR1 and CDR2 from the germline V gene are SGHTA and FQGNSA. V was trimmed by 5 bases and J by 1 base, leaving 9 bases between them. The CDR3 has 13 amino acids. The CDR3 is CASSVYRSYEQYF. The CDR3 DNA is TGTGCCAGCAGCGTCTACCGATCCTACGAGCAGTACTTC.

This clonotype was seen repeatedly, ten times or more. J is TRBJ1-5 and V is TRBV15; D not certain. Germline V gene sequence: CDR1 LNHNV, CDR2 YYDKDF (reference sequence). The V and J ends lost 1 base and 1 base respectively, with 8 bases between them. The CDR3 loop spans 15 amino acids. The CDR3 DNA follows: TGTGCCACCAGCAGAGTACCCAGGAGCAATCAGCCCCAGCATTTT. Amino acid sequence: CATSRVPRSNQPQHF.

In this sample, this clonotype turned up many times. V and J are TRBV29-1 and TRBJ2-5, with D tentatively TRBD1 or TRBD2 (5 bases each). V was shortened by 5 bases and J by 1 base, with 11 bases between the two germline ends. The germline CDR1 and CDR2 sequences are SQVTM and ANQGSEA. This CDR3 has 13 amino acids. DNA of the CDR3: TGCAGCGTTAAGGGACGACTCCAAGAGACCCAGTACTTC. This gives the protein CSVKGRLQETQYF.

This clonotype has a count of ten or more. This chain uses TRBV20-1 with TRBJ1-5, with 10 bases aligning to TRBD1. Germline CDR1 DFQATT, CDR2 SNEGSKA (reference sequence). CDR3 length: 14 amino acids. The V gene end was trimmed by 5 bases and the J gene end by 9 bases; junction bases not matched to a gene: 10. The CDR3 sequence is CSAGTGDLSRPQHF. The DNA for the CDR3 is TGCAGTGCTGGGACAGGGGATTTGTCAAGGCCCCAGCATTTT.

This clonotype was seen ten or more times. The CDR3 loop reads CASSQMTGIYGYTF. The CDR3 bases are TGTGCCAGCAGTCAGATGACAGGGATCTATGGCTACACCTTC. The rearrangement joins TRBV6-6 to TRBJ1-2; 7 bases fit TRBD1. The CDR3 is made up of 14 amino acids. With V trimmed by 5 bases and J by 4 bases, 7 bases remained unmatched. CDR1 is MNHNY and CDR2 is SVGAGI in the germline V gene (reference sequence).

Ten or more counts support this clonotype. The rearrangement links TRBV5-1 to TRBJ2-3, with a tentative D call TRBD2 (5 bases). Germline values: CDR1 SGHRS, CDR2 YFSETQ. Trimming took off 1 base at V and 2 bases at J, with 14 bases between the two ends. The CDR3 has 16 amino acids. DNA for the CDR3: TGCGCCAGCAGCTTGCAAAAGGAGCGGCTCACAGATACGCAGTATTTT. It translates to CASSLQKERLTDTQYF.

At least ten counts were recorded for this clonotype. This chain uses TRBV5-1 with TRBJ1-6, with TRBD1 matching 8 bases. Per germline, CDR1 SGHRS and CDR2 YFSETQ. V was clipped by 3 bases and J by 2 bases; unmatched bases: 7. CDR3 length: 17 amino acids. The CDR3 DNA sequence: TGCGCCAGCAGCTCAGTGACAGGGGAGGCCTATAATTCACCCCTCCACTTT. Its translation is CASSSVTGEAYNSPLHF.